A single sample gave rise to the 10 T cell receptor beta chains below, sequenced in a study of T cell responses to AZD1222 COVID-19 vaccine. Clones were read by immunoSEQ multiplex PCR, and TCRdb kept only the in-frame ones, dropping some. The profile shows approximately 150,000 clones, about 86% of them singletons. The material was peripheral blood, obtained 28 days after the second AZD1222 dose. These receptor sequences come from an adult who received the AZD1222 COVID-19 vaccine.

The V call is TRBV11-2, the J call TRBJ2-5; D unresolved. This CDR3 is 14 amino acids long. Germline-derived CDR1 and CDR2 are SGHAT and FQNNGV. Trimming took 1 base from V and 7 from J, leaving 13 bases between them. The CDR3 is CASSLASFDGTQYF. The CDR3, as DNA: TGTGCCAGCAGCTTAGCCTCTTTCGATGGGACCCAGTACTTC.

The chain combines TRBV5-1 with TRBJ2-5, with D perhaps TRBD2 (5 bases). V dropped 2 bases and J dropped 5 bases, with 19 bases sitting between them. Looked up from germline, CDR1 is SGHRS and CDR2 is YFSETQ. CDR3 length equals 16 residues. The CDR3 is CASSLIGSQRGETQYF. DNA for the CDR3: TGCGCCAGCAGCTTAATTGGGAGCCAACGAGGGGAGACCCAGTACTTC.

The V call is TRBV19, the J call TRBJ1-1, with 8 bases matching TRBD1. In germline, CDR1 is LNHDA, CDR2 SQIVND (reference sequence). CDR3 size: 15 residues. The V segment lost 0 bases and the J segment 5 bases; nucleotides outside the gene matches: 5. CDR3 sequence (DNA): TGTGCCAGTAGTATAGATCCCAGGGGGCGAACTGAAGCTTTCTTT. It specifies CASSIDPRGRTEAFF.

The CDR3 DNA reads TGTGCCTGGGGTCCCAACACTGAAGCTTTCTTT. Amino acids: CAWGPNTEAFF. The genes are TRBV30 and TRBJ1-1; D is ambiguous. CDR1 is GTSNPN, CDR2 SVGIG, per germline (reference sequence). V was clipped by 5 bases and J by 2 bases, with 6 bases between them. This CDR3 has 11 residues.

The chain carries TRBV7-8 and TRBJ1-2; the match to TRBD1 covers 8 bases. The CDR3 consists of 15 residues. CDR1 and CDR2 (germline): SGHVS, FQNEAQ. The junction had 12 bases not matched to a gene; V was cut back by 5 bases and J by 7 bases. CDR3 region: CASSNHRDRRLGYTF. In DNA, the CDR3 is TGTGCCAGCAGCAACCACCGGGACAGGAGGCTTGGCTACACCTTC.

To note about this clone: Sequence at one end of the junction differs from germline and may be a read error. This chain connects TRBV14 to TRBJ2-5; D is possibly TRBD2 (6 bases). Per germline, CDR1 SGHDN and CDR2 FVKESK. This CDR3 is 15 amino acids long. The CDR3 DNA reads TGTGCCAGCAGTCAAGGGAGCGGGCTCCAAGAGACCCAGTACTTC. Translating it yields CASSQGSGLQETQYF. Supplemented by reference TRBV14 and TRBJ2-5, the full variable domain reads EAGVTQFPSHSVIEKGQTVTLRCDPISGHDNLYWYRRVMGKEIKFLLHFVKESKQDESGMPNNRFLAERTGGTYSTLKVQPAELEDSGVYFCASSQGSGLQETQYFGPGTRLLVL.

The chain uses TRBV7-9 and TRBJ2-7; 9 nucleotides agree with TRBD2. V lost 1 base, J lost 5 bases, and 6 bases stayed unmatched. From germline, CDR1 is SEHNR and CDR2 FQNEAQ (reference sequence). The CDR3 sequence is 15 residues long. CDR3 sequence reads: CASSLDGLAGNEQYF. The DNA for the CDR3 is TGTGCCAGCAGCTTAGACGGGCTAGCGGGAAACGAGCAGTACTTC.

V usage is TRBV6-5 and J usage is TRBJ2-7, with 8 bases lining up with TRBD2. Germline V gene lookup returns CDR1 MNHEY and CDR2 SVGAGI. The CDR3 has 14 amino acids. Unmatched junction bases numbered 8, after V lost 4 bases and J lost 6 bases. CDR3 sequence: CASSSHSGIGEQYF. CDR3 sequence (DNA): TGTGCCAGCAGTTCCCATAGCGGGATTGGCGAGCAGTACTTC.

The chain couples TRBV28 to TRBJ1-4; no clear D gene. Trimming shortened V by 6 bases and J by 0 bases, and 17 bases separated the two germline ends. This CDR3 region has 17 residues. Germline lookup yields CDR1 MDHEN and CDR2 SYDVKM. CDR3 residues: CASSPSGVRPTNEKLFF. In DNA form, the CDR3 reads TGTGCCAGCAGCCCCTCGGGAGTCCGGCCAACTAATGAAAAACTGTTTTTT.

CDR3 DNA: TGTGCCAGCAGTCTGGACTGGGGCATGGAGCAGTACTTC. It specifies CASSLDWGMEQYF. This chain connects TRBV12-3 or TRBV12-4 to TRBJ2-7; D assignment may be TRBD1 or TRBD2 (5 bases each). V lost 5 bases, J lost 7 bases, and 15 bases lay in between. The CDR3 length is 13 residues.